These 27 T cell receptor beta chains were all obtained from the same sample, sequenced in a study of blood T cell repertoires in COVID-19. Clones were sequenced by immunoSEQ multiplex PCR, and TCRdb holds only the in-frame ones, with some missing. The sample has about 130,000 clones; 86% are singletons. What was sequenced was peripheral blood. These receptors all come from a woman in her seventies with COVID-19, enrolled during active disease.

The chain links TRBV20-1 to TRBJ1-5; no clear D gene. Trimming took off 3 bases at V and 1 base at J, with 10 bases between the two ends. This CDR3 has 14 residues. From germline, CDR1 is DFQATT and CDR2 SNEGSKA (reference sequence). The CDR3 reads CSASFSSSNQPQHF. DNA for the CDR3: TGCAGTGCTAGTTTTAGCAGCAGCAATCAGCCCCAGCATTTT.

This chain connects TRBV5-1 to TRBJ2-3; D is uncertain. The germline V and J ends were trimmed by 5 bases and 3 bases, with 13 bases remaining between them. This CDR3 spans 14 amino acids. Per germline, CDR1 SGHRS and CDR2 YFSETQ. CDR3 in amino acids: CASRLWSATDTQYF. DNA for the CDR3: TGCGCCAGCAGACTCTGGAGCGCGACAGATACGCAGTATTTT.

The chain recombines TRBV5-4 with TRBJ1-4; TRBD1 might be the D (5 bases). Germline V gene sequence: CDR1 SGHNT, CDR2 YYREEE (reference sequence). The CDR3 is 17 amino acids. V was pared by 1 base and J by 7 bases, with 20 bases between. The CDR3 DNA sequence: TGTGCCAGCAGCTTGCCCCAGGGACTCATCGGCGGTGAAAAACTGTTTTTT. Protein sequence: CASSLPQGLIGGEKLFF.

The J gene is TRBJ1-2, the V gene TRBV19, with 9 bases lining up with TRBD1. Trimming removed 6 bases from V and 4 bases from J; junction bases left unmatched: 3. The CDR3 extends over 13 amino acids. Germline V CDR1 and CDR2: LNHDA, SQIVND (reference sequence). Written as DNA, the CDR3 is TGTGCCAGTAGGCCGGGACAGGGCTATGGCTACACCTTC. It is translated as CASRPGQGYGYTF.

The chain employs TRBV2 and TRBJ1-5; D gene unclear. The V gene lost 1 base and the J gene lost 10 bases, with 11 bases spanning the gap. The germline V gene has CDR1 SNHLY and CDR2 FYNNEI. The CDR3 covers 13 residues. CDR3 sequence reads: CASSEGGMRPQHF. The CDR3 nucleotides are TGTGCCAGCAGTGAAGGAGGGATGCGTCCCCAGCATTTT. Drawing the rest from reference TRBV2 and TRBJ1-5, the complete variable domain is EPEVTQTPSHQVTQMGQEVILRCVPISNHLYFYWYRQILGQKVEFLVSFYNNEISEKSEIFDDQFSVERPDGSNFTLKIRSTKLEDSAMYFCASSEGGMRPQHFGDGTRLSIL.

The chain combines TRBV7-2 with TRBJ2-7; D perhaps matches TRBD2 (5 bases). The CDR3 has 15 residues. With 2 bases removed from V and 2 bases from J, the gap between germline ends came to 13 bases. CDR1 and CDR2 from the germline V gene are SGHTA and FQGNSA. The CDR3 region is CASSLWTDSTYEQYF. The CDR3 region has the DNA TGTGCCAGCAGCTTATGGACGGACTCAACCTACGAGCAGTACTTC.

This chain connects TRBV3-1 (or the pseudogene TRBV3-2) to TRBJ1-5; tentative D call: TRBD1 (6 bases). The CDR3 is 16 residues long. V was trimmed by 1 base and J by 0 bases, leaving 10 bases between them. Germline V gives CDR1 LGHDT, CDR2 YNNKEL (reference sequence). The CDR3 bases are TGTGCCAGCAGCCAAGGGGGACAAAATAGCAATCAGCCCCAGCATTTT. The encoded protein is CASSQGGQNSNQPQHF.

This clone has a single count. The chain is built from TRBV5-1 and TRBJ1-6; the match to TRBD1 covers 7 bases. V lost 0 bases and J lost 9; bases outside the gene matches: 9. Germline-derived CDR1 and CDR2 are SGHRS and YFSETQ. This CDR3 region has 16 residues. The CDR3 sequence: CASSLEGTETFSPLHF. DNA of the CDR3: TGCGCCAGCAGCTTGGAGGGGACAGAAACTTTTTCACCCCTCCACTTT.

This CDR3 reads CASSGGGGGVKNIQYF. As DNA, the CDR3 is TGTGCCAGCAGCGGGGGTGGTGGCGGGGTAAAAAACATTCAGTACTTC. The chain has TRBV5-4 and TRBJ2-4; D possibly corresponds to TRBD2 (6 bases). Germline V CDR1 and CDR2: SGHNT, YYREEE (reference sequence). V was cut by 4 bases and J by 4 bases, with 18 bases left in between. The CDR3 runs 16 residues.

The chain carries TRBV5-1 and TRBJ2-5, with D tentatively TRBD2 (6 bases). The CDR3 contains 18 residues. The germline V and J ends were trimmed by 4 bases and 6 bases, with 28 bases remaining between them. Germline CDR1 is SGHRS and CDR2 is YFSETQ. The DNA for the CDR3 is TGCGCCAGCAGCCCTTCGGGGGTCCCTAAAAGTCTTCAGCAGACCCAGTACTTC. It encodes CASSPSGVPKSLQQTQYF.

This chain joins TRBV1 and TRBJ2-2; the D call in the table, TRBD2, was not verified against the DNA. TRBV1 is described as a pseudogene. This CDR3 region has 15 residues. DNA of the CDR3: TGCACCAGCAGCCACCTAGGCGGAAACACCGGGGAGCTGTTTTTT. Translating gives CTSSHLGGNTGELFF.

This chain links TRBV6-4 with TRBJ1-1; no definite D call. This CDR3 region has 13 residues. Germline CDR1 is MRHNA and CDR2 is SNTAGT. Deletions cut 0 bases from V and 5 bases from J, with 7 bases between. Here the CDR3 DNA reads TGTGCCAGCAGTGACTCCCGGGAAACTGAAGCTTTCTTT. Protein: CASSDSRETEAFF.

The CDR3 is CASRLTGVYEKLFF. The CDR3 nucleotides are TGTGCCAGCCGGCTAACAGGGGTTTATGAAAAACTGTTTTTT. This chain uses TRBV5-5 with TRBJ1-4; 7 bases line up with TRBD1. This CDR3 comprises 14 residues. The V gene's germline CDR1 is SGHKS and CDR2 YYEKEE (reference sequence). Losses at the gene ends were 7 bases for V and 6 bases for J; bases not matched to a gene: 9.

The chain links TRBV28 to TRBJ1-2; tentatively, D is TRBD1 (6 bases). Trimming left V 4 bases short and J 7 bases short, with 13 bases between. The V gene's germline CDR1 is MDHEN and CDR2 SYDVKM. This CDR3 is built from 13 residues. The CDR3 is CASSSGGRGGYTF. In nucleotides, the CDR3 is TGTGCCAGCAGTTCCGGGGGGCGCGGTGGCTACACCTTC.

V is TRBV2 and J is TRBJ1-6, with TRBD1 matching 10 bases. The CDR3 loop spans 14 amino acids. J gave up 10 bases and V 5 bases, and 5 bases lay outside the gene matches. From germline, CDR1 is SNHLY and CDR2 FYNNEI. The CDR3: CASSRQGARSPLHF. The DNA for the CDR3 is TGTGCCAGCAGTAGACAGGGGGCGCGGTCACCCCTCCACTTT.

The CDR3 region is CASSHPGTAFTNQPQHF. The CDR3 DNA reads as TGTGCCAGCAGCCATCCCGGGACAGCATTTACAAATCAGCCCCAGCATTTT. The genes are TRBV5-5 and TRBJ1-5, with 7 bases lining up with TRBD1. V was pared by 4 bases and J by 4 bases, with 14 bases of the junction left unmatched. The germline V gene encodes CDR1 SGHKS and CDR2 YYEKEE (reference sequence). The CDR3 totals 17 residues.

The chain couples TRBV10-2 to TRBJ1-5; D gene unclear. This CDR3 contains 14 residues. Between the trimmed V and J ends, which lost 9 bases and 0 bases, there was a span of 12 bases. Germline V gene data show CDR1 as WSHSY and CDR2 as SAAADI. The CDR3 nucleotides are TGCGCCAGTGCCCCGAGTAATAGCAATCAGCCCCAGCATTTT. Translated: CASAPSNSNQPQHF.

The V call is TRBV7-9, the J call TRBJ2-6; D call uncertain. Germline assignment: CDR1 SEHNR and CDR2 FQNEAQ (reference sequence). The CDR3 is 16 amino acids. Trimming stripped 5 bases from V and 0 bases from J, with 11 bases between. CDR3: CASSTSKSSGANVLTF. As DNA, the CDR3 is TGTGCCAGCAGCACCTCGAAGAGCTCTGGGGCCAACGTCCTGACTTTC.

A few counts support this clone. The V call is TRBV7-9, the J call TRBJ2-7, with D tentatively TRBD1 (7 bases). This CDR3 region has 14 residues. V was pared by 5 bases and J by 0 bases, with 11 bases between. Germline V lookup: CDR1 SEHNR, CDR2 FQNEAQ (reference sequence). CDR3 amino acids: CASSGGGISYEQYF. CDR3 sequence (DNA): TGTGCCAGCAGCGGAGGGGGCATCTCCTACGAGCAGTACTTC.

In the case of this clone: Other DNA variants within this sample encode the same CDR3. The gene calls are TRBV18 and TRBJ1-2; 7 bases are a match to TRBD1. Trimming at V came to 2 bases and at J to 6 bases, leaving 3 bases not matched to a gene. Germline V CDR1 and CDR2: KGHSH, LQKENI. The CDR3 length is 13 residues. The CDR3 region has the DNA TGTGCCAGCTCACCAAACAGGGGAGATGGCTACACCTTC. Translated, it gives CASSPNRGDGYTF.

CDR3 in DNA: TGTGCCAGCAGCTTGTTTCAAGCCCCCTATGGCTACACCTTC. Translation: CASSLFQAPYGYTF. This chain connects TRBV5-4 to TRBJ1-2; D is uncertain. The germline V and J ends were trimmed by 1 base and 4 bases, with 11 bases remaining between them. The CDR3 extends over 14 amino acids. Germline V CDR1 and CDR2: SGHNT, YYREEE (reference sequence).

This clone has more than one count but fewer than ten. This chain links TRBV5-6 with TRBJ2-7; the match to TRBD2 covers 11 bases. The ends lost 0 bases at V and 1 base at J; junction bases unmatched: 3. Per the germline V gene, CDR1 is SGHDT and CDR2 is YYEEEE. The CDR3 totals 16 residues. CDR3: CASSLDGTSGSYEQYF. In DNA form, the CDR3 reads TGTGCCAGCAGCTTGGATGGGACTAGCGGTTCCTACGAGCAGTACTTC.

The chain links TRBV27 to TRBJ2-7; 12 bases fit TRBD2. Germline V lookup: CDR1 MNHEY, CDR2 SMNVEV (reference sequence). The CDR3 spans 14 residues. Germline trimming cut 7 bases from V and 9 bases from J; bases unmatched to any gene: 10. The CDR3 DNA sequence: TGTGCCAGCAAGGGGCTAGCGGGGGGGACAGTGCAGTACTTC. Translated, it gives CASKGLAGGTVQYF.

J is TRBJ2-7 and V is TRBV5-6; D uncertain. This CDR3 has 13 residues. The V gene's germline CDR1 is SGHDT and CDR2 YYEEEE. V dropped 3 bases and J dropped 3 bases, with 10 bases sitting between them. This CDR3 is CASSYRLGYEQYF. Here the CDR3 DNA reads TGTGCCAGCAGCTACCGACTGGGCTACGAGCAGTACTTC.

The rearrangement uses TRBV11-2 and TRBJ1-3, with D possibly being TRBD1 (5 bases). The CDR3 has 14 amino acids. The germline CDR1 and CDR2 sequences are SGHAT and FQNNGV. V dropped 5 bases and J dropped 2 bases, with 10 bases sitting between them. Written as DNA, the CDR3 is TGTGCCAGCAGCCCTACGACAGCTGGAAACACCATATATTTT. As protein: CASSPTTAGNTIYF. Full variable domain (missing parts from reference TRBV11-2 and TRBJ1-3): EAGVAQSPRYKIIEKRQSVAFWCNPISGHATLYWYQQILGQGPKLLIQFQNNGVVDDSQLPKDRFSAERLKGVDSTLKIQPAKLEDSAVYLCASSPTTAGNTIYFGEGSWLTVV.

The V and J genes are TRBV28 and TRBJ1-4, with unresolved D. V gave up 5 bases and J gave up 5 bases, with 12 bases separating them. The CDR3 is 14 amino acids. Germline lookup yields CDR1 MDHEN and CDR2 SYDVKM. CDR3 sequence: CASSVPGKNEKLFF. CDR3 nucleotide sequence: TGTGCCAGCAGTGTCCCGGGGAAGAATGAAAAACTGTTTTTT.

This chain connects TRBV9 to TRBJ2-2, with 9 bases lining up with TRBD1. J was trimmed by 2 bases and V by 4 bases; bases with no gene match: 6. Germline CDR1 and CDR2: SGDLS and YYNGEE. The length of the CDR3 is 16 residues. CDR3 loop: CASSYRDRVNTGELFF. The CDR3 DNA follows: TGTGCCAGCAGCTACCGGGACAGGGTAAACACCGGGGAGCTGTTTTTT.